Listed below are T cell receptor beta chains from one sample, sequenced in a study of cytomegalovirus exposure and HLA in healthy donors. Assay: immunoSEQ multiplex PCR; the TCRdb copy retains only in-frame clones and omits some. The sample lists 120,000 or so clones; about four fifths were seen once. Sequenced: PBMCs. These receptors were taken from a woman in her 40s in good health and CMV-seropositive. Both conserved end residues are part of each CDR3. A row's size may be missing; if present it is once, few, many or a size class.

V gene	clone size	J gene	CDR3 protein
TRBV19	-	TRBJ1-1	CASSIGGMNTEAFF
TRBV28	once	TRBJ2-7	CASRLAGAYEQYF
TRBV30	-	TRBJ2-7	CAWSRGLAGRRSYEQYF
TRBV29-1	-	TRBJ2-6	CSVGSSGANVLTF
TRBV5-4	-	TRBJ1-2	CASSLEQGNYGYTF
TRBV7-3	-	TRBJ2-4	CASSPLDSRAKNIQYF
TRBV27	-	TRBJ2-1	CASRGRPSGRNFRAYNEQFF
TRBV13	once	TRBJ2-1	CASSSGQGGQHNEQFF
TRBV6-6	-	TRBJ1-5	CASSAGQGNQPQHF
TRBV10-2	-	TRBJ1-5	CASSPDRAGQPQHF
TRBV7-9	-	TRBJ2-2	CASSFSGGPTGELFF
TRBV28	-	TRBJ2-7	CASSLYPGGLFIEQYF
TRBV7-8	once	TRBJ2-5	CASSLVRTSGNRQETQYF
TRBV6-6	-	TRBJ2-3	CASSQTSGSPDTQYF
TRBV13	-	-	CASSLRDRAYEQYF
TRBV4-2	-	TRBJ2-7	CASSQEVLAGGSFPIHEQYF
TRBV6-5	-	TRBJ1-1	CASSLGQGPTEAFF